The clone carrying this T cell receptor beta chain was detected once. Per the original methods: Nucleated cell number was recorded as an estimate derived from reference gene primer amplification. Clones were read by immunoSEQ multiplex PCR, and TCRdb kept only the in-frame ones, dropping some. From that table come the V and J calls and clone size; the DNA was used to work out D and trimming. The sample lists around 250,000 clones; around nine tenths were seen once. This specimen comes from a study of blood T cell repertoires in COVID-19. The wider study: Collection of acute and convalescent COVID-19 samples took place in the United States, Italy and Spain. In each case, the material was cDNA or gDNA derived from T cells, B-cell-depleted T cells, or PBMCs.

Germline CDR1 SGHAT, CDR2 FQNNGV. V shed 1 base and J 10 bases; nucleotides not matched to a gene: 11. CDR3 length equals 17 residues. The V gene is TRBV11-2, the J gene TRBJ1-6, with 9 bases matching TRBD1. The sample taken for sequencing was peripheral blood. The clonotype comes from a man in his forties or fifties with active or convalescent COVID-19. DNA for the CDR3: TGTGCCAGCAGCTTAGGCGGGGTGGGGACAGGGTTCTCACCCCTCCACTTT. This translates into CASSLGGVGTGFSPLHF.